This entry lists 8 T cell receptor beta chains sequenced from one sample in a study of vaccination and CD4 T cells after COVID-19. Cultured CD4+ T cell DNA was sequenced using the Oncomine TCR Beta short-read assay. TCRdb used MiXCR to reprocess the PCR reads, holding one entry per CDR3 protein. Of 4,000 to 5,000 distinct CDR3 sequences in the sample, approximately 57% were seen once. These receptors have no known antigen. Treatment reported: approximately 11-day PBMC culture with coronavirus spike peptide pools or control peptides (ViraFEST assay). The collection of CD4+ T cells from the unexposed donor took place before the COVID-19 pandemic (2011-2018). Sequencing was performed on CD4+ T cells from blood, cultured in vitro. Receptors originate from a human donor in good health.

The chain employs TRBV6-1 and TRBJ1-5; the D is unclear. Germline V CDR1 and CDR2: MNHNS, SASEGT. The CDR3 loop spans 20 amino acids. The V end was cut by 6 bases, the J end by 2 bases, with 29 bases between. DNA for the CDR3: TGTGCCAGCAGGGCTACCAACCCGGGAGTAAAGATGTGGGGCAATCAGCCCCAGCATTTT. This gives the protein CASRATNPGVKMWGNQPQHF.

This sequence joins TRBV20-1 and TRBJ2-3; weak D call: TRBD1 (6 bases). The DNA matches TRBJ1-5 better at its end, which makes the J call doubtful. Germline assignment: CDR1 DFQATT and CDR2 SNEGSKA (reference sequence). The CDR3 loop spans 13 amino acids. This CDR3 is CSAPRGGPDTQHF. The CDR3 DNA reads as TGCAGTGCTCCCCGAGGGGGGCCAGATACGCAGCATTTT.

The chain links TRBV7-2 to TRBJ2-5, with 11 bases matching TRBD2. CDR3 length: 17 amino acids. Germline CDR1 is SGHTA and CDR2 is FQGNSA. The junction had 13 bases not matched to a gene; V was cut back by 5 bases and J by 5 bases. DNA of the CDR3: TGTGCCAGCAGCCCGACTGCCTTAGCGGGGGGGCCGGAGACCCAGTACTTC. This translates into CASSPTALAGGPETQYF. Together with reference TRBV7-2 and TRBJ2-5, the CDR3 gives the full variable domain: GAGVSQSPSNKVTEKGKDVELRCDPISGHTALYWYRQSLGQGLEFLIYFQGNSAPDKSGLPSDRFSAERTGGSVSTLTIQRTQQEDSAVYLCASSPTALAGGPETQYFGPGTRLLVL.

The chain has TRBV20-1 and TRBJ1-6; 9 nucleotides match TRBD1. Germline CDR1 DFQATT, CDR2 SNEGSKA (reference sequence). Germline trimming cut 4 bases from V and 7 bases from J; bases unmatched to any gene: 5. There are 14 residues in the CDR3. CDR3 protein: CSAKPGTGNSPLHF. As DNA, the CDR3 is TGCAGTGCTAAACCCGGGACAGGGAATTCACCCCTCCACTTT.

This clonotype is a singleton in its sample. The V gene is TRBV4-1, the J gene TRBJ1-5; D gene ambiguous. The length of the CDR3 is 15 residues. Germline V gives CDR1 MGHRA, CDR2 YSYEKL. Trimming stripped 4 bases from V and 0 bases from J, with 10 bases between. As DNA, the CDR3 is TGCGCCAGCAGCCCAACTTTTAATAGCAATCAGCCCCAGCATTTT. This translates into CASSPTFNSNQPQHF.

The gene calls are TRBV15 and TRBJ1-1; D may be TRBD1 (5 bases). The CDR3 consists of 15 residues. Trimming removed 1 base from V and 2 bases from J, with 11 bases in between. Germline V gene lookup returns CDR1 LNHNV and CDR2 YYDKDF (reference sequence). This CDR3 is CATSRVGGGNTEAFF. In DNA form, the CDR3 reads TGTGCCACCAGCAGAGTCGGGGGGGGAAACACTGAAGCTTTCTTT.

The V and J genes are TRBV10-1 and TRBJ1-1, with TRBD1 as a possible D gene (6 bases). Germline V CDR1 and CDR2: WNHNN, SYGVQD (reference sequence). V lost 7 bases, J lost 3 bases, and 15 bases lay in between. The CDR3 has 14 amino acids. The CDR3 DNA reads TGCGCCAGCAAGAAAACAACAGGGTACACTGAAGCTTTCTTT. The encoded protein is CASKKTTGYTEAFF.

This chain links TRBV20-1 with TRBJ2-2; possibly TRBD1 for D (7 bases). CDR1 and CDR2 from the germline V gene are DFQATT and SNEGSKA (reference sequence). The V and J ends lost 3 bases and 2 bases respectively, with 13 bases between them. This CDR3 comprises 15 residues. CDR3 region: CSAREGAGNTGELFF. The CDR3 region has the DNA TGCAGTGCTAGGGAGGGGGCGGGAAACACCGGGGAGCTGTTTTTT.